The 17 T cell receptor beta chains below come from one sample, sequenced in a study of T cells in Graves' hyperthyroidism and ophthalmopathy. What was amplified from RNA transcripts were TCR beta CDR3 regions. First-round RT-PCR targeting the TCR CDR3 was performed with the HTBI primer set. One entry per CDR3 protein, called by TCRdb with MiXCR from the multiplex PCR reads. This sample has approximately 600,000 distinct CDR3 sequences, with 14% found just once. Sequencing was performed on blood. These receptors were obtained from a woman in her late teens or twenties with Graves' ophthalmopathy.

Ten or more counts support this clonotype. The genes are TRBV27 and TRBJ2-7, with D possibly being TRBD1 (7 bases). The CDR3 totals 15 residues. Germline CDR1 MNHEY, CDR2 SMNVEV (reference sequence). V was cut by 7 bases and J by 2 bases, with 18 bases left in between. CDR3 nucleotide sequence: TGTGCCAGCACCTCACGACTAGGGGGCCCCTACGAGCAGTACTTC. It encodes CASTSRLGGPYEQYF.

The chain recombines TRBV20-1 with TRBJ2-7, with a possible D match to TRBD2 (5 bases). The CDR3 spans 15 residues. V was shortened by 2 bases and J by 3 bases, with 17 bases between the two germline ends. In germline, CDR1 is DFQATT, CDR2 SNEGSKA (reference sequence). CDR3 loop: CSARKAEGSIYEQYF. CDR3 DNA: TGCAGTGCTAGAAAGGCCGAGGGCAGCATCTACGAGCAGTACTTC.

This clonotype has only a few counts. Just one base apart from a much larger clone, this may be a read error. The chain uses TRBV27 and TRBJ2-7; D not certain. The germline V gene encodes CDR1 MNHEY and CDR2 SMNVEV (reference sequence). The CDR3 extends over 11 amino acids. Trimming shortened V by 6 bases and J by 4 bases, and 7 bases separated the two germline ends. CDR3 sequence: CASRSLYEQYF. CDR3 sequence (DNA): TGTGCCAGCAGGAGTCTTTACGAGCAGTACTTC.

This clonotype was counted at least ten times. V and J are TRBV27 and TRBJ1-4, with D possibly matching TRBD1 (5 bases). The germline CDR1 and CDR2 sequences are MNHEY and SMNVEV (reference sequence). This CDR3 has 15 residues. V lost 0 bases and J 4 bases, leaving 9 bases between the germline ends. CDR3 in DNA: TGTGCCAGCAGTTTATCCGGCAGGGTTAATGAAAAACTGTTTTTT. The encoded protein is CASSLSGRVNEKLFF.

This clonotype occurred many times. The chain joins TRBV3-1 to TRBJ1-1; 8 nucleotides align to TRBD1. This CDR3 has 15 amino acids. CDR1 and CDR2 (germline): LGHDT, YNNKEL (reference sequence). Germline trimming cut 3 bases from V and 1 base from J; bases unmatched to any gene: 4. The DNA for the CDR3 is TGTGCCAGCAGCCACCGGACAGGGCAGAACACTGAAGCTTTCTTT. Protein: CASSHRTGQNTEAFF.

This clonotype appeared many times. The V gene is TRBV7-2, the J gene TRBJ1-4, with 9 nucleotides matching TRBD1. CDR3 length: 16 residues. Germline V lookup: CDR1 SGHTA, CDR2 FQGNSA. V was clipped by 5 bases and J by 3 bases; unmatched bases: 7. The CDR3 region is CASSVTGGEPNEKLFF. DNA of the CDR3: TGTGCCAGCAGCGTCACAGGGGGCGAACCTAATGAAAAACTGTTTTTT.

This clonotype was seen at least ten times. V and J are TRBV5-6 and TRBJ2-3; D gene uncertain. V lost 0 bases to trimming and J lost 2 bases, with 10 bases between them. This CDR3 has 15 residues. Germline CDR1 SGHDT, CDR2 YYEEEE. CDR3: CASSLALVITDTQYF. In nucleotides, the CDR3 is TGTGCCAGCAGCTTGGCCCTAGTGATCACAGATACGCAGTATTTT. Complete variable domain (other parts from reference TRBV5-6 and TRBJ2-3): DAGVTQSPTHLIKTRGQQVTLRCSPKSGHDTVSWYQQALGQGPQFIFQYYEEEERQRGNFPDRFSGHQFPNYSSELNVNALLLGDSALYLCASSLALVITDTQYFGPGTRLTVL.

This clonotype was counted at least ten times. The chain has TRBV14 and TRBJ2-5; a weak D match, TRBD1 (5 bases). The germline CDR1 and CDR2 sequences are SGHDN and FVKESK. The CDR3 contains 16 residues. V was pared by 0 bases and J by 1 base, with 12 bases between. Here the CDR3 DNA reads TGTGCCAGCAGCCAAGACAGGGTCCGCCTCCAAGAGACCCAGTACTTC. Its translation: CASSQDRVRLQETQYF.

The chain couples TRBV30 to TRBJ2-2, with 7 nucleotides matching TRBD1. CDR1 GTSNPN and CDR2 SVGIG come from the germline V gene (reference sequence). The junction had 24 bases not matched to a gene; V was cut back by 2 bases and J by 6 bases. The CDR3 loop spans 20 amino acids. CDR3 in amino acids: CAWSPYMRTGTADKSGELFF. CDR3 nucleotides: TGTGCCTGGAGTCCATATATGCGGACCGGGACAGCCGATAAGTCCGGGGAGCTGTTTTTT.

This clonotype came up once. This could be a read error, since a much larger clone is one nucleotide away. CDR3 bases: TGTGCCTGGAGTGTACTATTTCGGGATGTGGGGCCCAACGTCCTGACTTTC. Protein sequence: CAWSVLFRDVGPNVLTF. The chain employs TRBV30 and TRBJ2-6; D possibly matches TRBD1 or TRBD2 (5 bases each). Trimming took off 0 bases at V and 8 bases at J, with 20 bases between the two ends. Germline V lookup: CDR1 GTSNPN, CDR2 SVGIG (reference sequence). The CDR3 runs 17 residues.

The sample holds many counts of this clonotype. V usage is TRBV3-1 and J usage is TRBJ2-2; D remains unclear. Germline loops: CDR1 LGHDT, CDR2 YNNKEL (reference sequence). The CDR3 has 15 residues. Trimming removed 9 bases at V and 5 bases at J, with 19 bases between. CDR3 bases: TGTGCCAGTTCGGCACTTCCGGTGCGGACCGGGGAGCTGTTTTTT. Amino acid sequence: CASSALPVRTGELFF. The variable domain in full, with the rest retrieved from reference TRBV3-1 and TRBJ2-2, is DTAVSQTPKYLVTQMGNDKSIKCEQNLGHDTMYWYKQDSKKFLKIMFSYNNKELIINETVPNRFSPKSPDKAHLNLHINSLELGDSAVYFCASSALPVRTGELFFGEGSRLTVL.

As regards this clonotype: Germline is not matched at one junction end, which may reflect a read error. The rearrangement links TRBV19 to TRBJ1-1; D unclear. The CDR3 runs to 14 residues. The germline CDR1 and CDR2 sequences are LNHDA and SQIVND (reference sequence). The CDR3 spells CASTFGPALTEALF. CDR3 bases: TGTGCCAGTACTTTCGGACCGGCCCTGACTGAAGCTCTCTTT.

This clonotype was found many times. The rearrangement joins TRBV11-3 to TRBJ2-3; a possible D gene is TRBD2 (6 bases). Per germline, CDR1 SGHNT and CDR2 YENEEA. The CDR3 sequence is 16 residues long. Trimming took off 0 bases at V and 3 bases at J, with 13 bases between the two ends. The CDR3 region is CASSLDRGGRTDTQYF. The CDR3 coding sequence is TGTGCCAGCAGCTTAGATCGGGGAGGTCGTACAGATACGCAGTATTTT.

The V call is TRBV20-1, the J call TRBJ2-7, with D hard to call. The V end was cut by 8 bases, the J end by 2 bases, with 13 bases between. Germline V gene sequence: CDR1 DFQATT, CDR2 SNEGSKA (reference sequence). The length of the CDR3 is 12 residues. DNA for the CDR3: TGCAGTTCTCAGTCCCGAGCCTACGAGCAGTACTTC. It specifies CSSQSRAYEQYF.

This clonotype occurred many times. The chain joins TRBV29-1 to TRBJ1-2; D is unclear. CDR1 and CDR2 from the germline V gene are SQVTM and ANQGSEA. Trimming removed 6 bases from V and 0 bases from J, with 8 bases in between. This CDR3 spans 12 amino acids. CDR3 loop: CSVSRSNYGYTF. CDR3 nucleotides: TGCAGCGTCAGCCGTTCTAACTATGGCTACACCTTC.

This clonotype was counted ten times or more. The chain couples TRBV12-3 or TRBV12-4 to TRBJ2-7; D is perhaps TRBD2 (6 bases). The CDR3 covers 14 residues. Trimming pared 3 bases from V and 1 base from J, leaving 10 bases between. Here the CDR3 DNA reads TGTGCCAGCAGTTTGAGGGCGGGATCCTACGAGCAGTACTTC. It encodes CASSLRAGSYEQYF.

The DNA of the CDR3 is TGTGCCAGCAGCTCCAGGGCCACTGAAGCTTTCTTT. Residues: CASSSRATEAFF. V is TRBV3-1 and J is TRBJ1-1, with D possibly TRBD1 on 5 matching bases. Germline-derived CDR1 and CDR2 are LGHDT and YNNKEL (reference sequence). V was shortened by 5 bases and J by 4 bases, with 8 bases between the two germline ends. The CDR3 spans 12 residues.